One T cell receptor beta chain is described in this entry. Its antigen remains unknown. TCRdb's copy holds only in-frame clones and misses some; the assay was immunoSEQ multiplex PCR. Of 150,000 to 200,000 clones listed, about nine tenths were seen once; the top ten hold about 4.7%. These data come from a study of lymphopenia after photon versus proton radiotherapy. Study conclusions and caveats: Post-nadir diversity loss with photons came from oligoclonal expansion, particularly CD8+ Temra cells.

The sequence was collected from a man aged 50 to 59 with gastric cancer. The sequencing here drew on peripheral blood, taken from a patient treated with photon-based radiotherapy.

The CDR3 protein is CSVEGKGGTYTGELFF. CDR3 DNA sequence: TGCAGCGTTGAAGGGAAGGGGGGAACCTACACCGGGGAGCTGTTTTTT. This chain joins TRBV29-1 and TRBJ2-2, with D possibly being TRBD1 or TRBD2 (6 bases each). In germline, CDR1 is SQVTM, CDR2 ANQGSEA. The CDR3 is 16 amino acids. V was cut by 1 base and J by 3 bases, with 15 bases left in between.